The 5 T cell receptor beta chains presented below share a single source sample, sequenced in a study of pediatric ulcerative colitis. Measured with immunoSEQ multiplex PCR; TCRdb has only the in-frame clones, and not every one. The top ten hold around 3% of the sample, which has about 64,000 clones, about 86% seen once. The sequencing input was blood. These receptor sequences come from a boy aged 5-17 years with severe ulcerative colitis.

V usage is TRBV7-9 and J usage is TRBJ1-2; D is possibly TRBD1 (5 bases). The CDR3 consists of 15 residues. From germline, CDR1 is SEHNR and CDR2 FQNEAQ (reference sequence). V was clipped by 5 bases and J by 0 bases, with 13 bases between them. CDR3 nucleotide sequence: TGTGCCAGCAGCCCCTGGCGGGGACCTAACTATGGCTACACCTTC. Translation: CASSPWRGPNYGYTF.

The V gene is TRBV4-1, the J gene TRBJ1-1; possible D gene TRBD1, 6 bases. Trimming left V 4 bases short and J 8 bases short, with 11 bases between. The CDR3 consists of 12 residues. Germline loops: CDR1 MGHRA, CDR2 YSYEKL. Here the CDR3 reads CASSLKGGEAFF. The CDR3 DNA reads TGCGCCAGCAGCCTCAAGGGGGGAGAAGCTTTCTTT.

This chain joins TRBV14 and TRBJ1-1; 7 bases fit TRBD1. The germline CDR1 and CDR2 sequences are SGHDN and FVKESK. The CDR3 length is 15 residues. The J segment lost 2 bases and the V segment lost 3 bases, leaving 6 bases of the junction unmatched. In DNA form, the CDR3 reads TGTGCCAGCAGCCACTTCAGGGGGAAAAACACTGAAGCTTTCTTT. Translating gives CASSHFRGKNTEAFF. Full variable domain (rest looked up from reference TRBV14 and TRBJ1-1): EAGVTQFPSHSVIEKGQTVTLRCDPISGHDNLYWYRRVMGKEIKFLLHFVKESKQDESGMPNNRFLAERTGGTYSTLKVQPAELEDSGVYFCASSHFRGKNTEAFFGQGTRLTVV.

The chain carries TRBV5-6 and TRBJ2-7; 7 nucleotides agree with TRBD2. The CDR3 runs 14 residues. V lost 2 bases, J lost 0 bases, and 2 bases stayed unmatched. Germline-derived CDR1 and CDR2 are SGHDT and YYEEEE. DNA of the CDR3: TGTGCCAGCAGCTTTGCGGGAGCCTCCTACGAGCAGTACTTC. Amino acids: CASSFAGASYEQYF.

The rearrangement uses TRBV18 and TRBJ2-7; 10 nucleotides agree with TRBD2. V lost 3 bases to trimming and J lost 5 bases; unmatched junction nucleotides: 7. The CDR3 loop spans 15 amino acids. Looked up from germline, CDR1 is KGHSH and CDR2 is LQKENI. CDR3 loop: CASSPPAGGPNEQYF. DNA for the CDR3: TGTGCCAGCTCACCCCCAGCGGGAGGGCCCAACGAGCAGTACTTC.